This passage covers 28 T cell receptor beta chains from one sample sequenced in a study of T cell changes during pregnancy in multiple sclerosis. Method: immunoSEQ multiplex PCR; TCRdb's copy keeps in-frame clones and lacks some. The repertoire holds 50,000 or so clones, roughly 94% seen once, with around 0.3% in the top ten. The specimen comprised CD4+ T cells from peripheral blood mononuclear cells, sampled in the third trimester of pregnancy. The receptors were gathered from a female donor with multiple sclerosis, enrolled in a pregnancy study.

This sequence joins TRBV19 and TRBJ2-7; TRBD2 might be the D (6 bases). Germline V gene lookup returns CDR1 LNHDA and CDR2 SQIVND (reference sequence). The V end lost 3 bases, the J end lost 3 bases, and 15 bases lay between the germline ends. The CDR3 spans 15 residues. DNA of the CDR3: TGTGCCAGTAGTATCTCCGGGACTCCCAACTACGAGCAGTACTTC. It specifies CASSISGTPNYEQYF.

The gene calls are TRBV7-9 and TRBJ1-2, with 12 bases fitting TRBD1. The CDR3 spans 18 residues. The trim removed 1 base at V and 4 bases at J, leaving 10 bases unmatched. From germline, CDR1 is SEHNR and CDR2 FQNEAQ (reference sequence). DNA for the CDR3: TGTGCCAGCAGCTTAGGGGTCCGGGACAGGGGGCGCGCCTATGGCTACACCTTC. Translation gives CASSLGVRDRGRAYGYTF.

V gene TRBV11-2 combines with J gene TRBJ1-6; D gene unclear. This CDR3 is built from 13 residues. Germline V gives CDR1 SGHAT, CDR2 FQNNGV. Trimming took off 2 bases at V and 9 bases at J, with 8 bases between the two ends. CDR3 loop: CASSLIGFSPLHF. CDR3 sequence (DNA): TGTGCCAGCAGCTTAATTGGCTTTTCACCCCTCCACTTT.

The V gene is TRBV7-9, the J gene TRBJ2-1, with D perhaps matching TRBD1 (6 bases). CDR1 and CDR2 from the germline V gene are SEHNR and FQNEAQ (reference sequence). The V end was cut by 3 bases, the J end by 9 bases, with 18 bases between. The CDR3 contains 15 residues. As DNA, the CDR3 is TGTGCCAGCAGCTTGGGCCAGGGGCCTATGATTGAGCAGTTCTTC. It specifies CASSLGQGPMIEQFF.

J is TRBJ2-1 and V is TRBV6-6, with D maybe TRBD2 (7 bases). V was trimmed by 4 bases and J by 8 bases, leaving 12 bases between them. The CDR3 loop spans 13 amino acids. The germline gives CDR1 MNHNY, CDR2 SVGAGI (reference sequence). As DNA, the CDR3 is TGTGCCAGCAGTTCTAAGGGGGGGGATGAGCAGTTCTTC. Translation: CASSSKGGDEQFF.

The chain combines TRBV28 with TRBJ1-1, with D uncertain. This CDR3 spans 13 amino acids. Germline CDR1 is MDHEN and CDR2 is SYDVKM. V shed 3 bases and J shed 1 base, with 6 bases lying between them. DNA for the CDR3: TGTGCCAGCAGTTTTCCAGAGAACACTGAAGCTTTCTTT. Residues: CASSFPENTEAFF.

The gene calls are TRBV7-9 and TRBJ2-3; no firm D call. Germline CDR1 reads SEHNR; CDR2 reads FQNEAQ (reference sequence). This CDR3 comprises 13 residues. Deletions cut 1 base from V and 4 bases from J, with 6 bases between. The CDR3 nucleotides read TGTGCCAGCAGCTTAGTTCCCTCAGATACGCAGTATTTT. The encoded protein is CASSLVPSDTQYF.

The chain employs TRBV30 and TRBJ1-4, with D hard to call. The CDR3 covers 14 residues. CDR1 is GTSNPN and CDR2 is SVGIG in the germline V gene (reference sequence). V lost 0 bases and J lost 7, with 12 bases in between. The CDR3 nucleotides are TGTGCCTGGAGTGTAATGGCAACGGGTGAAAAACTGTTTTTT. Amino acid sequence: CAWSVMATGEKLFF.

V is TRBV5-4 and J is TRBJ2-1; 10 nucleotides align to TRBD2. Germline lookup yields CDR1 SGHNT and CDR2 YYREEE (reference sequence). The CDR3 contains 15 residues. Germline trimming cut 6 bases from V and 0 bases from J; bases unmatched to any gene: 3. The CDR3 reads CASNQRGGSYNEQFF. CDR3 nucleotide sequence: TGTGCCAGCAACCAGCGGGGGGGCTCCTACAATGAGCAGTTCTTC.

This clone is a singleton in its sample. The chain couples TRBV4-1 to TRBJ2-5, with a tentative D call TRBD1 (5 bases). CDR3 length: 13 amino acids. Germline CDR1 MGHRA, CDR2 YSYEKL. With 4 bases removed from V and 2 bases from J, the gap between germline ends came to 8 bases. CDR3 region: CASSPGQQETQYF. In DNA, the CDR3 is TGCGCCAGCAGCCCAGGACAACAAGAGACCCAGTACTTC.

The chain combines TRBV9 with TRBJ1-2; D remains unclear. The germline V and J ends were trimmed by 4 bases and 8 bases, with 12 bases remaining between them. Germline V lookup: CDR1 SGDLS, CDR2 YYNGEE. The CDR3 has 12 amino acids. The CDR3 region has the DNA TGTGCCAGCAGCTCCACGGCGGGAGGCTACACCTTC. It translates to CASSSTAGGYTF.

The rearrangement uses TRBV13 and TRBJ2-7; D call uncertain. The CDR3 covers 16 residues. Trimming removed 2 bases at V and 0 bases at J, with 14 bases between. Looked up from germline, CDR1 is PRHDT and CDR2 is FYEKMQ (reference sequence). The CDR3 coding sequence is TGTGCCAGCAGCTTAATCACAGCCAGGATCTCCTACGAGCAGTACTTC. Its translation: CASSLITARISYEQYF.

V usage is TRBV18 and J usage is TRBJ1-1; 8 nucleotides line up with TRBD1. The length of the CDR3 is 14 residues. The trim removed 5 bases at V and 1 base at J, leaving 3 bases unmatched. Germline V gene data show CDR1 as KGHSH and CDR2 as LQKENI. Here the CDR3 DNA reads TGTGCCAGCTCAGCCGGACAGGGGAACACTGAAGCTTTCTTT. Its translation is CASSAGQGNTEAFF. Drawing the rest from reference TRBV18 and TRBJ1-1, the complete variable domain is NAGVMQNPRHLVRRRGQEARLRCSPMKGHSHVYWYRQLPEEGLKFMVYLQKENIIDESGMPKERFSAEFPKEGPSILRIQQVVRGDSAAYFCASSAGQGNTEAFFGQGTRLTVV.

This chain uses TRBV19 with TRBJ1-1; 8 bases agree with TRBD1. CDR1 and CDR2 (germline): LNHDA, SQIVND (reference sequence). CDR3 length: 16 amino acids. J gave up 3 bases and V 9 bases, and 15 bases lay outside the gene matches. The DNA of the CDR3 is TGTGCCAGCAAACAGGGGGATAGAATTAAGTACACTGAAGCTTTCTTT. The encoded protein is CASKQGDRIKYTEAFF.

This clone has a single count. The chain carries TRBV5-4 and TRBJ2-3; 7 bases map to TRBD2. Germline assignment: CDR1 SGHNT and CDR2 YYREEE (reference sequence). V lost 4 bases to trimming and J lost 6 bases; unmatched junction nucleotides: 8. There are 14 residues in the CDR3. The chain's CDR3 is CASSPGGRKDTQYF. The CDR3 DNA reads TGTGCCAGCAGCCCGGGGGGTCGGAAGGATACGCAGTATTTT.

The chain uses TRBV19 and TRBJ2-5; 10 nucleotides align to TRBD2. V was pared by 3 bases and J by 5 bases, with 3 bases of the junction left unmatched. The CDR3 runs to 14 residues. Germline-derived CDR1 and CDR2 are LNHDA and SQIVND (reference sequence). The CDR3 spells CASSMSGGAETQYF. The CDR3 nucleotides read TGTGCCAGTAGTATGAGCGGGGGGGCCGAGACCCAGTACTTC.

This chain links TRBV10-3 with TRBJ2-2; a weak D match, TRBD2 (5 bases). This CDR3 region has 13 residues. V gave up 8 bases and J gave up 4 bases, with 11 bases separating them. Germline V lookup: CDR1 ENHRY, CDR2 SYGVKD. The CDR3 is CAIEVAGTGELFF. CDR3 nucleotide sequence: TGTGCCATCGAGGTCGCGGGCACCGGGGAGCTGTTTTTT.

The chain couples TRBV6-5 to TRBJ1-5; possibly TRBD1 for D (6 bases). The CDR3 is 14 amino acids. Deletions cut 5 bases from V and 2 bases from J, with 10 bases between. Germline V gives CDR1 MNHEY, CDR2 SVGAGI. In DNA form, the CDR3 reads TGTGCCAGCAGTCCTCCAGGGGGCAATCAGCCCCAGCATTTT. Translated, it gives CASSPPGGNQPQHF.

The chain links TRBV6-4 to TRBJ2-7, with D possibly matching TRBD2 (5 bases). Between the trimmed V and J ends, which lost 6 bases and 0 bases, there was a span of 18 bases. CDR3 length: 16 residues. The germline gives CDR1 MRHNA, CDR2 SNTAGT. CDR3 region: CASSREGARSSYEQYF. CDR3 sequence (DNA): TGTGCCAGCAGCCGAGAGGGTGCAAGGAGCTCCTACGAGCAGTACTTC.

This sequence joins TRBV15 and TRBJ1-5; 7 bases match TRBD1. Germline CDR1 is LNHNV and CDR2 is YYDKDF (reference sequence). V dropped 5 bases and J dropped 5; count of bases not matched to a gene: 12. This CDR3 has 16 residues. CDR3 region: CATSSQGQGVYQPQHF. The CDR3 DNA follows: TGTGCCACCAGCTCTCAGGGGCAGGGGGTCTATCAGCCCCAGCATTTT.

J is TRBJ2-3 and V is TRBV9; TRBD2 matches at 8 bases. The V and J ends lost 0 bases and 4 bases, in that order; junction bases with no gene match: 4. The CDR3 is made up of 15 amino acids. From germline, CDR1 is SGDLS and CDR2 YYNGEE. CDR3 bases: TGTGCCAGCAGCGTAGTTGCGGGAGGCGCAGATACGCAGTATTTT. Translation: CASSVVAGGADTQYF.

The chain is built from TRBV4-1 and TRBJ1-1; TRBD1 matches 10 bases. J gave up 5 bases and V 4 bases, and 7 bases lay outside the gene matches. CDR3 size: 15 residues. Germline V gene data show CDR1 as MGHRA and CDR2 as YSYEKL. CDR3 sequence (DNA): TGCGCCAGCAGCCTCCGGGGACAGGGGAAAACTGAAGCTTTCTTT. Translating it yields CASSLRGQGKTEAFF.

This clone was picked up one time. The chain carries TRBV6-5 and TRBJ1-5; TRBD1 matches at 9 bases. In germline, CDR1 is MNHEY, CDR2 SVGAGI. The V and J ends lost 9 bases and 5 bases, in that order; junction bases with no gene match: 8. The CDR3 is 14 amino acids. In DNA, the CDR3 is TGTGCCAGTAGACGGGACAGGGAAGATCAGCCCCAGCATTTT. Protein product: CASRRDREDQPQHF.

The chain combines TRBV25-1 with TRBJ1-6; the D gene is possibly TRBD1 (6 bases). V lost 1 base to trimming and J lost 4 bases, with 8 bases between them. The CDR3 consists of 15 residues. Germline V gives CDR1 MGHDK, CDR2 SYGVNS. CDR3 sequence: CASSESGQYNSPLHF. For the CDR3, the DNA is TGTGCCAGCAGTGAATCGGGACAATATAATTCACCCCTCCACTTT.

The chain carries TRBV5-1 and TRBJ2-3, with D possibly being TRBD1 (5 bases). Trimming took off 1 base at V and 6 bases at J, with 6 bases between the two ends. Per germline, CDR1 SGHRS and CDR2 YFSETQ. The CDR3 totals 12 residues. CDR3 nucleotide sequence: TGCGCCAGCAGCTTGAAGGGGGATACGCAGTATTTT. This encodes CASSLKGDTQYF.

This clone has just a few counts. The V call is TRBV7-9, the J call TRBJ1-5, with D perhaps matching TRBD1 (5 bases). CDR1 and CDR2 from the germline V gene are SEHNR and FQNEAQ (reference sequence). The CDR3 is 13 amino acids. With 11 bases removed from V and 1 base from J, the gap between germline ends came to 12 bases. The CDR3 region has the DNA TGTGCCGGAGCGGAGGGGAGCAATCAGCCCCAGCATTTT. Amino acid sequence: CAGAEGSNQPQHF.

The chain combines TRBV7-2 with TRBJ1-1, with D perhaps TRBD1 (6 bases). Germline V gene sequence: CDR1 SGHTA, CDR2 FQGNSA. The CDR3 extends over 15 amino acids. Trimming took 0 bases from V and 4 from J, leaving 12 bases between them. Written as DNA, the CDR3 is TGTGCCAGCAGCTTAGCGCAGGGGCAGACCACTGAAGCTTTCTTT. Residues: CASSLAQGQTTEAFF.

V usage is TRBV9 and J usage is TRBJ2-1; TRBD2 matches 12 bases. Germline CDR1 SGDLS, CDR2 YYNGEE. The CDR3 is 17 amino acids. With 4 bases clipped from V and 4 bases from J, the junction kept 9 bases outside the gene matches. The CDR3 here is CASSPSSSGGAYNEQFF. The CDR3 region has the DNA TGTGCCAGCAGCCCCTCTTCTAGCGGGGGGGCATACAATGAGCAGTTCTTC.